The TCR beta chain under discussion was sequenced for a study of blood T cell repertoires in COVID-19. At the level of the study: Collection of acute and convalescent COVID-19 samples took place in the United States, Italy and Spain. PBMCs, B-cell-depleted T cells, or T cells were the source of the cDNA or gDNA that made up the material.

In the original workflow: Amplification from reference gene primers served as the basis for estimated nucleated cell counts. Sequencing was performed with immunoSEQ multiplex PCR; in TCRdb, only in-frame clones are kept and a portion is missing. The V and J calls and clone size were taken over from that table, and D and trimming were inferred from the DNA. The sample consists of some 99,000 clones, approximately 84% of them appearing once. V shed 5 bases, J shed 1 base, and the junction held 5 bases outside the gene matches. Germline values: CDR1 LGHDT, CDR2 YNNKEL (reference sequence). This CDR3 has 14 amino acids.

Sequencing was performed on peripheral blood. The sequence was collected from a woman in her fifties or sixties with acute or convalescent COVID-19. V gene TRBV3-1 (or the pseudogene TRBV3-2) combines with J gene TRBJ2-7; 7 positions match TRBD1. The CDR3 DNA is TGTGCCAGCAGCTCCTACAGGGGTTCCTACGAGCAGTACTTC. This translates into CASSSYRGSYEQYF.